The 29 T cell receptor beta chains given below trace back to one sample, sequenced in a study of Ad26.COV2.S vaccination and SARS-CoV-2 variants (dated by TCRdb to about 2021). This sample's treatment or condition label indicates: approximately 18 received Ad26.COV2.S at low or high dose, single or two shots; 5 received placebo; per-sample allocation not given. For vaccine and placebo recipients, the sequenced repertoires came from samples collected on day 63 after the first injection. The method was the immunoSEQ multiplex PCR assay. The clones in this table, taken by TCRdb from immuneACCESS, are in-frame only. Not every clone is retained; where verified, under half of the shortfall comes from an unresolved V gene, and the cause of the rest is unknown. The sample yields around 450,000 clones; about 92% were counted once. About 4.4% of the sample belongs to the ten largest clones. Sequences were derived from peripheral blood, sampled in a trial of Ad26.COV2.S vaccine versus placebo. The receptors were gathered from a person aged 18 to 65 who received the Ad26.COV2.S COVID-19 vaccine or a placebo.

This clone was detected once. The V and J genes are TRBV11-2 and TRBJ2-1; 7 bases are shared with TRBD1. CDR3 length: 17 amino acids. V was clipped by 4 bases and J by 0 bases; unmatched bases: 9. The germline V gene encodes CDR1 SGHAT and CDR2 FQNNGV. CDR3 in amino acids: CASSSSRDSASYNEQFF. The DNA of the CDR3 is TGTGCCAGCAGCTCGTCCCGGGACAGTGCCTCCTACAATGAGCAGTTCTTC.

The chain combines TRBV10-3 with TRBJ2-1; possible D gene TRBD2, 6 bases. Germline V CDR1 and CDR2: ENHRY, SYGVKD. The V end lost 4 bases, the J end lost 3 bases, and 10 bases lay between the germline ends. The CDR3 extends over 14 amino acids. CDR3: CAISGAGGYNEQFF. CDR3 sequence (DNA): TGTGCCATCAGTGGAGCCGGGGGCTACAATGAGCAGTTCTTC.

The J gene is TRBJ2-3, the V gene TRBV11-1; D remains unclear. The V end was cut by 5 bases, the J end by 2 bases, with 11 bases between. The CDR3 consists of 14 residues. Germline-derived CDR1 and CDR2 are SGHAT and FQDESV (reference sequence). CDR3 amino acids: CASSEDLNTDTQYF. The CDR3 coding sequence is TGTGCCAGCAGCGAAGACTTAAACACAGATACGCAGTATTTT.

This clone showed up just once. The CDR3 nucleotides read TGTGCCAGCAGTTTATTTGCCAGAAACACCATATATTTT. Translation: CASSLFARNTIYF. This chain joins TRBV28 and TRBJ1-3; D not certain. The germline V gene encodes CDR1 MDHEN and CDR2 SYDVKM. V was shortened by 1 base and J by 5 bases, with 6 bases between the two germline ends. The CDR3 is 13 residues long.

The rearrangement joins TRBV28 to TRBJ2-5; 8 bases are a match to TRBD1. The CDR3 consists of 15 residues. CDR1 is MDHEN, CDR2 SYDVKM, per germline. Germline trimming cut 5 bases from V and 1 base from J; bases unmatched to any gene: 6. The CDR3 spells CASSGRDRTQETQYF. CDR3 DNA sequence: TGTGCCAGCAGTGGTCGGGACAGGACCCAAGAGACCCAGTACTTC.

This chain connects TRBV24-1 to TRBJ1-1; D gene ambiguous. The CDR3 covers 16 residues. Between the trimmed V and J ends, which lost 4 bases and 0 bases, there was a span of 14 bases. Germline-derived CDR1 and CDR2 are KGHDR and SFDVKD. CDR3 in DNA: TGTGCCACCAGTGACCCGGGAACCTCAATGAACACTGAAGCTTTCTTT. Translation: CATSDPGTSMNTEAFF.

The gene calls are TRBV2 and TRBJ2-1; 7 nucleotides match TRBD1. Per germline, CDR1 SNHLY and CDR2 FYNNEI. This CDR3 has 15 amino acids. The trim removed 3 bases at V and 1 base at J, leaving 3 bases unmatched. The CDR3 nucleotides are TGTGCCAGCAGTGACGCCAGGGGGTCCTACAATGAGCAGTTCTTC. Residues: CASSDARGSYNEQFF. The full variable domain, with the rest looked up from reference TRBV2 and TRBJ2-1, is EPEVTQTPSHQVTQMGQEVILRCVPISNHLYFYWYRQILGQKVEFLVSFYNNEISEKSEIFDDQFSVERPDGSNFTLKIRSTKLEDSAMYFCASSDARGSYNEQFFGPGTRLTVL.

The chain recombines TRBV19 with TRBJ2-3; 12 bases align to TRBD1. Trimming took 5 bases from V and 3 from J; bases not matched to a gene: 3. Germline-derived CDR1 and CDR2 are LNHDA and SQIVND (reference sequence). The CDR3 contains 15 residues. Here the CDR3 DNA reads TGTGCCAGTAGTGAGGGACAGGGGGCAACAGATACGCAGTATTTT. Residues: CASSEGQGATDTQYF.

This clone showed up just once. The chain employs TRBV3-1 (or the pseudogene TRBV3-2) and TRBJ2-1; 13 bases match TRBD2. The CDR3 runs to 19 residues. Losses at the gene ends were 3 bases for V and 8 bases for J; bases not matched to a gene: 16. Germline-derived CDR1 and CDR2 are LGHDT and YNNKEL (reference sequence). As DNA, the CDR3 is TGTGCCAGCAGCCACGTCTCCCAAACTAGCGGGAGGGCCGGGGATGAGCAGTTCTTC. Translating it yields CASSHVSQTSGRAGDEQFF.

V gene TRBV7-2 combines with J gene TRBJ2-7; D may be TRBD2 (6 bases). The CDR3 has 15 amino acids. Germline values: CDR1 SGHTA, CDR2 FQGNSA. The V end lost 5 bases, the J end lost 0 bases, and 14 bases lay between the germline ends. In DNA, the CDR3 is TGTGCCAGCAGCGAGAGTAGCGGAGGCTCCTACGAGCAGTACTTC. Amino acids: CASSESSGGSYEQYF.

The V call is TRBV27, the J call TRBJ2-3; the D gene is possibly TRBD2 (5 bases). This CDR3 is 18 amino acids long. V shed 1 base and J shed 6 bases, with 23 bases lying between them. CDR1 is MNHEY, CDR2 SMNVEV, per germline (reference sequence). For the CDR3, the DNA is TGTGCCAGCAGTTTATACCCCCCGGACTCATTCGTGCAGGATACGCAGTATTTT. This gives the protein CASSLYPPDSFVQDTQYF.

The chain carries TRBV7-8 and TRBJ1-4; perhaps TRBD1 as D (6 bases). Trimming removed 4 bases from V and 8 bases from J, with 14 bases in between. Per germline, CDR1 SGHVS and CDR2 FQNEAQ. There are 14 residues in the CDR3. The CDR3 protein is CASSSRGTFEKLFF. CDR3 in DNA: TGTGCCAGCAGCTCCCGAGGGACATTCGAAAAACTGTTTTTT.

Written as DNA, the CDR3 is TGTGCCAGCAGCGTGGCAGGGTCAAATCAGCCCCAGCATTTT. Its translation is CASSVAGSNQPQHF. The chain uses TRBV7-9 and TRBJ1-5; possible D gene TRBD1, 5 bases. V lost 5 bases and J 4 bases, leaving 12 bases between the germline ends. Germline lookup yields CDR1 SEHNR and CDR2 FQNEAQ (reference sequence). This CDR3 region has 14 residues.

The chain is built from TRBV10-3 and TRBJ2-1; D not resolved. CDR1 and CDR2 from the germline V gene are ENHRY and SYGVKD. The V end was cut by 6 bases, the J end by 10 bases, with 10 bases between. CDR3 length equals 11 residues. The CDR3 here is CAIRELGEQFF. Here the CDR3 DNA reads TGTGCCATCAGGGAACTGGGGGAGCAGTTCTTC.

The chain recombines TRBV6-2 or TRBV6-3 with TRBJ2-5; D ambiguous. The germline V gene encodes CDR1 MNHEY and CDR2 SVGEGT. The CDR3 extends over 14 amino acids. Trimming took off 0 bases at V and 3 bases at J, with 8 bases between the two ends. The CDR3 nucleotides are TGTGCCAGCAGTTACTCGGAAGGGAAAGAGACCCAGTACTTC. Protein product: CASSYSEGKETQYF.

The chain combines TRBV6-2 or TRBV6-3 with TRBJ2-3, with D unresolved. Trimming left V 5 bases short and J 2 bases short, with 11 bases between. The CDR3 runs 14 residues. Germline CDR1 and CDR2: MNHEY and SVGEGT. The CDR3 DNA reads as TGTGCCAGCAGTCGGCCTCCCCCCACAGATACGCAGTATTTT. Translating gives CASSRPPPTDTQYF.

The chain employs TRBV14 and TRBJ1-2, with 8 bases lining up with TRBD1. CDR3 length equals 15 residues. Germline CDR1 is SGHDN and CDR2 is FVKESK. V shed 0 bases and J 7 bases; nucleotides not matched to a gene: 7. CDR3 nucleotide sequence: TGTGCCAGCAGCCAAGATCGGGGGACAGGTTCTGGCTACACCTTC. Amino acids: CASSQDRGTGSGYTF.

The chain links TRBV29-1 to TRBJ1-3, with D unresolved. This CDR3 spans 16 amino acids. Trimming removed 3 bases from V and 4 bases from J, with 19 bases in between. The germline gives CDR1 SQVTM, CDR2 ANQGSEA. CDR3 in DNA: TGCAGCGTTGACGGCACTTCGGACCAGCAGGGAAACACCATATATTTT. Amino acid sequence: CSVDGTSDQQGNTIYF.

The chain links TRBV11-3 to TRBJ2-2; 8 nucleotides align to TRBD1. V lost 7 bases and J lost 7; bases outside the gene matches: 5. The CDR3 is 13 residues long. CDR1 SGHNT and CDR2 YENEEA come from the germline V gene. The CDR3 reads CASTRTGSGELFF. Here the CDR3 DNA reads TGTGCCAGCACCCGGACAGGGAGCGGGGAGCTGTTTTTT.

The gene calls are TRBV28 and TRBJ2-3; no clear D. Germline CDR1 MDHEN, CDR2 SYDVKM. The length of the CDR3 is 15 residues. Deletions cut 6 bases from V and 2 bases from J, with 15 bases between. Here the CDR3 DNA reads TGTGCCAGCAGAAGTCCACGAACCCTCACAGATACGCAGTATTTT. Its translation: CASRSPRTLTDTQYF.

The CDR3 DNA sequence: TGTGCCAGCAGCCCAAGGACTAGCGGGAGGGCCTATCCCTACGAGCAGTACTTC. This encodes CASSPRTSGRAYPYEQYF. The chain has TRBV7-2 and TRBJ2-7, with 15 bases aligning to TRBD2. The V gene end was trimmed by 5 bases and the J gene end by 2 bases; junction bases not matched to a gene: 10. Germline-derived CDR1 and CDR2 are SGHTA and FQGNSA. The CDR3 covers 18 residues.

This chain joins TRBV5-5 and TRBJ2-1; 7 nucleotides align to TRBD2. Trimming took 10 bases from V and 9 from J; bases not matched to a gene: 13. Germline V gene sequence: CDR1 SGHKS, CDR2 YYEKEE (reference sequence). The CDR3 covers 13 residues. CDR3 sequence reads: CAGRTGGIGEQFF. The CDR3 coding sequence is TGTGCCGGACGAACGGGAGGAATCGGTGAGCAGTTCTTC.

This clone was observed a few times. J is TRBJ1-5 and V is TRBV30; the match to TRBD1 covers 7 bases. Looked up from germline, CDR1 is GTSNPN and CDR2 is SVGIG (reference sequence). V shed 2 bases and J 0 bases; nucleotides not matched to a gene: 10. This CDR3 is 17 amino acids long. The CDR3 region is CAWSFGQDYHSNQPQHF. The CDR3, as DNA: TGTGCCTGGAGTTTTGGACAGGATTATCATAGCAATCAGCCCCAGCATTTT.

The chain uses TRBV7-2 and TRBJ2-3; the D gene is possibly TRBD1 (5 bases). This CDR3 contains 15 residues. Trimming pared 5 bases from V and 1 base from J, leaving 13 bases between. The germline CDR1 and CDR2 sequences are SGHTA and FQGNSA. CDR3 nucleotide sequence: TGTGCCAGCAGCCCCGACAGCCTTGGCACAGATACGCAGTATTTT. Translating gives CASSPDSLGTDTQYF.

The chain joins TRBV6-2 or TRBV6-3 to TRBJ2-1, with 10 bases identical to TRBD2. The length of the CDR3 is 14 residues. V was clipped by 5 bases and J by 3 bases; unmatched bases: 1. Germline V gives CDR1 MNHEY, CDR2 SVGEGT. In DNA, the CDR3 is TGTGCCAGCAGTGGACTAGCGGACTACAATGAGCAGTTCTTC. This encodes CASSGLADYNEQFF.

This chain connects TRBV5-1 to TRBJ1-5; D gene unclear. The CDR3 is 15 amino acids. The germline gives CDR1 SGHRS, CDR2 YFSETQ. Trimming removed 1 base from V and 7 bases from J, with 15 bases in between. The CDR3 loop reads CASSLSPGNRQPQHF. The CDR3 DNA is TGCGCCAGCAGCTTGTCTCCGGGGAATAGGCAGCCCCAGCATTTT.

In regard to this clone: The sample has other DNA sequences that encode this CDR3 too. The chain employs TRBV5-6 and TRBJ1-5; D gene ambiguous. The germline CDR1 and CDR2 sequences are SGHDT and YYEEEE. The CDR3 covers 13 residues. V was clipped by 3 bases and J by 3 bases, with 7 bases between them. The CDR3 loop is CASSWGDNQPQHF. The CDR3 DNA reads TGTGCCAGCAGCTGGGGTGACAATCAGCCCCAGCATTTT.

This clone has just one count. This rearrangement joins TRBV7-6 to TRBJ2-3, with TRBD2 as a possible D gene (6 bases). V shed 4 bases and J shed 3 bases, with 14 bases lying between them. The CDR3 extends over 15 amino acids. From germline, CDR1 is SGHVS and CDR2 FNYEAQ. CDR3 coding DNA: TGTGCCAGCAGCTCTAACGGGCGGGGTACAGATACGCAGTATTTT. Its protein is CASSSNGRGTDTQYF.

This rearrangement joins TRBV27 to TRBJ2-1, with D unclear. V lost 5 bases and J lost 1, with 15 bases in between. From germline, CDR1 is MNHEY and CDR2 SMNVEV (reference sequence). This CDR3 is 16 amino acids long. CDR3 sequence reads: CASSPSGSKSYNEQFF. In DNA, the CDR3 is TGTGCCAGCAGTCCGAGTGGCAGCAAGTCCTACAATGAGCAGTTCTTC.